These T cell receptor beta chains were read from a single sample in a study of blood T cell repertoires in COVID-19. Clones were read by immunoSEQ multiplex PCR, and TCRdb kept only the in-frame ones, dropping some. The sample lists 25,000 to 30,000 clones, about 78% occurring once. The sequencing sample was made of peripheral blood. Receptors were obtained from a boy younger than 10 with active or convalescent COVID-19. Both conserved end residues are part of each CDR3. The D gene is left open where the match is weak. Size values are once, few and many counts, or a class for expanded clones, and some rows have none.

V gene: TRBV6-1
clone size: -
D gene: TRBD1
J gene: TRBJ2-3
CDR3 DNA: TGTGCCAGCAGTGCAGTTCGGACAGGGAGTAAATGGGCGCAGTATTTT
CDR3 protein: CASSAVRTGSKWAQYF

V gene: TRBV2
clone size: -
D gene: -
J gene: TRBJ2-3
CDR3 DNA: TGTGCCAGCAGTGTTCGCGGCGGGATAAATACGCAGTATTTT
CDR3 protein: CASSVRGGINTQYF

V gene: TRBV6-6
clone size: few
D gene: -
J gene: TRBJ1-6
CDR3 DNA: TGTGCCAGCAGTTACTCGATTGAGGACAGCAATTCACCCCTCCACTTT
CDR3 protein: CASSYSIEDSNSPLHF

V gene: TRBV6-5
clone size: once
D gene: TRBD2
J gene: TRBJ2-3
CDR3 DNA: TGTGCCAGCAAGCGGGGGGGCGCAGATACGCAGTATTTT
CDR3 protein: CASKRGGADTQYF

V gene: TRBV7-6
clone size: -
D gene: TRBD1
J gene: TRBJ2-7
CDR3 DNA: TGTGCCAGCAGCTTAGGTGTAGGGACAGTCTCCTACGAGCAGTACTTC
CDR3 protein: CASSLGVGTVSYEQYF

V gene: TRBV7-8
clone size: many
D gene: -
J gene: TRBJ2-2
CDR3 DNA: TGTGCCAGCAGCTTAGCGCAGTTGTGGGACACTGCGAACACCGGGGAGCTGTTTTTT
CDR3 protein: CASSLAQLWDTANTGELFF

V gene: TRBV20-1
clone size: -
D gene: TRBD1
J gene: TRBJ1-2
CDR3 DNA: TGCAGGGGGGGACAGTCCTATGGCTACACCTTC
CDR3 protein: CRGGQSYGYTF

V gene: TRBV18
clone size: -
D gene: TRBD1
J gene: TRBJ1-2
CDR3 DNA: TGTGCCAGCTCACTCTTACAGGGGGTAGGAGGCTACACCTTC
CDR3 protein: CASSLLQGVGGYTF

V gene: TRBV12-5
clone size: -
D gene: TRBD2
J gene: TRBJ2-1
CDR3 DNA: TGTGCTAGTGGTTTGGTGACTAGCGGGAGAGGTAATGAGCAGTTCTTC
CDR3 protein: CASGLVTSGRGNEQFF

V gene: TRBV27
clone size: few
D gene: TRBD2
J gene: TRBJ2-3
CDR3 DNA: TGTGCCAGCTTTAGCGGGAGTGGCACAGATACGCAGTATTTT
CDR3 protein: CASFSGSGTDTQYF

V gene: TRBV4-1
clone size: once
D gene: -
J gene: TRBJ1-5
CDR3 DNA: TGCGCCAGCAGCCAAGTGGGCCGGTCCTTCGATCAGCCCCAGCATTTT
CDR3 protein: CASSQVGRSFDQPQHF

V gene: TRBV27
clone size: -
D gene: -
J gene: TRBJ2-3
CDR3 DNA: TGTGCCAGCAGTTTAGGCACCACAGATACGCAGTATTTT
CDR3 protein: CASSLGTTDTQYF

V gene: TRBV29-1
clone size: -
D gene: -
J gene: TRBJ2-3
CDR3 DNA: TGCAGCGTAAGACTATGGGCAGATACGCAGTATTTT
CDR3 protein: CSVRLWADTQYF

V gene: TRBV5-1
clone size: -
D gene: TRBD2
J gene: TRBJ2-1
CDR3 DNA: TGCGCCAGCAGCCGGATTAGCGGGACGTACAATGAGCAGTTCTTC
CDR3 protein: CASSRISGTYNEQFF

V gene: TRBV5-1
clone size: -
D gene: TRBD1
J gene: TRBJ2-6
CDR3 DNA: TGCGCCAGCAGCTTAGGGGACAGGGGATTGACTGGGGCCAACGTCCTGACTTTC
CDR3 protein: CASSLGDRGLTGANVLTF

V gene: TRBV7-9
clone size: -
D gene: -
J gene: TRBJ1-2
CDR3 DNA: TGTGCCAGCAGTCGAGTCACGATCGGAGCCCGCTATGGCTACACCTTC
CDR3 protein: CASSRVTIGARYGYTF

V gene: TRBV4-1
clone size: medium-sized
D gene: -
J gene: TRBJ2-2
CDR3 DNA: TGCGCCAGCAGCCAAGACGGGATGAACACCGGGGAGCTGTTTTTT
CDR3 protein: CASSQDGMNTGELFF

V gene: TRBV20-1
clone size: -
D gene: TRBD1
J gene: TRBJ2-5
CDR3 DNA: TGCAGTGCTAATGACAGGGCCCAAGAGACCCAGTACTTC
CDR3 protein: CSANDRAQETQYF

V gene: TRBV11-3
clone size: -
D gene: TRBD2
J gene: TRBJ2-5
CDR3 DNA: TGTGCCAGCAGTCGGGGCGGGAGTAACCAGTACTTC
CDR3 protein: CASSRGGSNQYF

V gene: TRBV13
clone size: -
D gene: -
J gene: TRBJ1-1
CDR3 DNA: TGTGCCAGCAGCTTCCATAGCACTGAAGCTTTCTTT
CDR3 protein: CASSFHSTEAFF